This T cell receptor beta chain is drawn from a study of cytomegalovirus exposure and HLA in healthy donors (dated by TCRdb to 2017 to 2019). The study in broad terms: According to an earlier analysis of a few hundred of the donors, about 179 million T cells yielded 95 million to 140 million unique TCR beta sequences and less than 300 Gb of sequence data. An early release covering 500 to 750 HLA-typed donors comprised 300 to 350 gigabases of sequencing data and 65 million to 100 million unique TCR sequences. Among the roughly 400 genotyped donors, around 81% belonged to the genetic ancestry cluster associated with self-reported Caucasian donors. The study aimed to test whether signatures of past pathogen exposure could be identified by cataloging public T cell receptors. The T cell repertoires of several hundred subjects were profiled by immunosequencing and related to cytomegalovirus serostatus. A separate validation cohort of more than 100 different subjects was used in addition to the 666-subject first cohort. To predict cytomegalovirus infection status, the study brought together high-throughput TCR immunosequencing, statistical association of individual TCRs with disease status, and machine learning. A later analysis re-analyzed previously published TCR beta repertoires from approximately 700 donors and added high-resolution HLA genotyping to study TCR occurrence patterns. The later analysis used no new phenotypic data to find candidate immune exposures, relying instead on TCR beta sequences and their occurrence across donors. In an earlier analysis of 500 to 650 of the donors, high-throughput TCR beta sequencing was used to judge whether each TCR beta V gene segment behaved as functional or pseudogenic. Donor age, sex, ethnicity and CMV serostatus were compiled together with the repertoire data. A later genetic analysis used genome-wide SNP genotypes for about 60% of the roughly 700 donors, treating that subset as a discovery cohort. Every repertoire in the discovery cohort had been generated on one and the same sequencing platform. HLA typing covered class I and class II loci at four-digit resolution. Typing coverage varied by locus: roughly 629-640 donors for A, B, C, DRB1 and DQB1; about 520 for DQA1; over 600 for DPA1; roughly 470 for DPB1. Because of strong linkage in the cohort, roughly five DR-DQ haplotypes were treated as single units for association and clustering. Among about 410 genotyped donors of the cohort, an average of approximately 240,000 unique TCR beta nucleotide sequences was sequenced per donor, of which 15% to 20% were non-productive. The investigation overall reported the following: Most TCR sequences were observed very rarely across donors, whereas some public TCRs were present in many individuals. A later analysis found that TCR association rates varied across HLA loci, with DRB1 alleles showing the most associated TCRs and HLA-C alleles the fewest. In a later analysis, several top co-occurrence clusters were reported to appear linked to parvovirus B19, influenza, CMV and Epstein-Barr virus. Compared with the 666-donor mean, donors in an Asian-associated ancestry cluster had fewer N-insertions in productive TCRs, according to a later genetic analysis. A further reported finding was that TCR beta sequences accurately predicted the HLA-A and HLA-B alleles for most subjects in the first cohort. Because HLA typing was missing for some donors at each locus, association tests included only the typed subset. Sequencing depth was assumed to be roughly uniform across donors in the presence/absence analyses, though that assumption may not hold. In a later analysis, 16,951 TCR beta sequences were associated with specific HLA alleles at a false discovery rate of 0.05. Because counts were too low, more than 15 rarely observed V segments, including chromosome 9 orphons, were left out of the earlier analysis of approximately 580 of the donors. Some IMGT-functional V segments, including TRBV6-2 and TRBV6-3, could not be told apart with the 87-base-pair reads, so those segments were excluded. In a later analysis, most CMV-associated TCR beta chains were found to appear HLA-restricted, with HLA associations seemingly driven largely by CMV exposure. In vitro tests confirmed that a few of the cytomegalovirus-associated TCR beta chains recognize cytomegalovirus antigens. CMV serostatus was the only immune exposure information available for the cohort. When HLA alleles, especially DR and DQ, strongly co-occurred, attributing TCR associations to individual alleles was difficult. The cohort was sequenced for TCR beta chains only, and without alpha or paired-chain data the features that could be detected were limited. A later analysis found that HLA-associated TCR beta chains were more clonally expanded and had lower generation probabilities than equally common non-associated chains. The authors suggested that the approach could potentially be generalized to other disease states and immunological phenotypes. In the study, around 150 TCR beta chains were listed as associated with cytomegalovirus. The classifier was reported to diagnose cytomegalovirus status with high specificity and sensitivity in both the original cohort and the validation cohort. In a later genetic analysis, a missense DCLRE1C variant was associated with V-gene and J-gene trimming of TCR beta chains, and the association was replicated in an independent cohort. In an earlier analysis of about 600 of the donors, most TCR beta V segments appeared in productive rearrangements about 90% or about 30% of the time, broadly matching IMGT annotations. Correlated functional status among segregating V segments might reflect linkage disequilibrium, but an unknown experimental factor could not be ruled out. The sequencing pipeline was judged likely to have produced a cluster of highly shared sequence variants as a technical artifact.

The cohort was made up of approximately 670 healthy bone marrow donors. All cohort members were sampled while nominally healthy, although unrecorded immune exposures were likely present. The donor tested CMV seronegative and was one of the 352 seronegative cohort members. A peripheral blood sample was provided by each donor, and peripheral blood mononuclear cells were used for TCR beta sequencing. The Qiagen DNeasy Blood Extraction Kit was used to extract genomic DNA from the blood cell samples. About this clone: The target of this receptor is not known.

The library was generated by the immunoSEQ multiplex PCR assay. A mixture of 60 forward primers for TCR Vbeta segments and 13 reverse primers for TCR Jbeta segments was used in the multiplex PCR. A multiplex PCR assay on genomic DNA amplified the CDR3 region of rearranged TCR beta genes. On the Illumina HiSeq System, the amplified TCR beta libraries were sequenced as 87-base-pair reads. The published analysis was carried out like this. Across the 600 to 700 repertoires, a later analysis counted 60 million to 90 million unique TCR beta chains, roughly 11 million of which were shared by at least two donors. Raw reads were error-corrected and collapsed into unique sequences by a nearest-neighbor algorithm in which closely related sequences were merged to remove PCR and sequencing errors. V, D and J gene segments were assigned by aligning CDR3 sequences to IMGT reference sequences. For a sequence to be retained, a match of at least six nucleotides to both a V gene segment and a J gene segment was required. Rearrangements were classified as productive when the CDR3 lacked stop codons and remained in frame with V and J, and all other rearrangements were classified as non-productive. CDR3 was defined according to IMGT convention as the region running from the second conserved V-encoded cysteine to the conserved J-encoded phenylalanine. In an earlier analysis of 500 to 650 of the donors, sequences lacking an unambiguous match to a single V gene segment were excluded. In an earlier analysis of approximately 610 of the donors, V segments were called functional above 56.7% productive rearrangements and were called segregating when the between-donor standard deviation exceeded 5%. A statistical classification framework was built to diagnose cytomegalovirus status from the catalog of TCR beta chain sequences. In a later analysis, TCR nucleotide sequences were compared against IMGT/GENE-DB human TR gene sequences so that V and J genes could be assigned. The TCRdist pipeline was used in a later analysis to assign CDR3 sequences and most-parsimonious VDJ recombination scenarios. In a later analysis, each TCR beta chain was defined by its CDR3 amino acid sequence together with its V-gene family, and reads without a unique V-gene family were excluded. As a way to deal with suspected cross-contamination and a sequencing artifact, a later analysis dropped 500 to 700 nucleotide sequences that were highly shared and had low generation probability. In a later analysis, a clonal expansion index for each public chain was calculated from normalized within-repertoire ranks of inferred template counts. In a later analysis, generation probabilities were computed with a VDJ recombination model fitted to out-of-frame rearrangements, and the resulting probabilities were checked against IGoR. In a later analysis, hypergeometric tests were used to score TCR-TCR, TCR-HLA and TCR-CMV co-occurrence, with a repertoire-size bias correction applied to TCR pairs. To estimate false discovery rates, a later analysis permuted the HLA or CMV assignments 20 times. A later analysis grouped co-occurring TCRs with DBSCAN, adding TCRdist sequence similarity when clustering within HLA-allele-positive subsets. Repertoires with fewer than 30,000 or more than 120,000 public chains, plus five repertoires with anomalous nucleotide sharing, were excluded from co-occurrence clustering. TCRdb stores this immuneACCESS table with in-frame sequences only. Part of the clones is absent; in the studies checked, under half of the shortfall reflects unresolved V genes, and no reason is known for the rest. V, J and clone size are taken as reported in that table, and D and trimming were inferred from the DNA itself. The table held for this sample gives 95,000 to 150,000 clones. The ten largest clones capture 3.6% of the sample.

The junction shows trimming of 1 base on V and 5 bases on J, and the gene matches do not reach 1 base of it. The CDR3 contains 13 residues, cysteine and phenylalanine counted. Only the CDR3 region is kept as DNA, spanning 39 bases read in frame from base 1. The germline V gene encodes CDR1 PRHDT and CDR2 FYEKMQ (reference sequence). This clonotype was obtained from a man younger than 30 in good health and CMV-seronegative. The V gene is TRBV13 and the J gene is TRBJ1-1, with 7 junctional bases fitting TRBD1. Specimen: PBMCs. Here the CDR3 is given as CASSLARGTEAFF. Here is the DNA: TGTGCCAGCAGCTTAGCCAGGGGGACTGAAGCTTTCTTT.